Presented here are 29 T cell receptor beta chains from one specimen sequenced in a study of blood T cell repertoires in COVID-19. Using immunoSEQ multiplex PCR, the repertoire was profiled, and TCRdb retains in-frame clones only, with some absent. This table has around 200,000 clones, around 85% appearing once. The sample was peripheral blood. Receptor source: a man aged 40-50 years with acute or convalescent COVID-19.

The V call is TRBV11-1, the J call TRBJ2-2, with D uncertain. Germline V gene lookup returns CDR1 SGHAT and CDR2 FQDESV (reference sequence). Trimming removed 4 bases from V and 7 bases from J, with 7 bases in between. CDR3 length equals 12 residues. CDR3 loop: CASSSPSGELFF. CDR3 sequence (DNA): TGTGCCAGCAGCTCTCCGAGCGGGGAGCTGTTTTTT.

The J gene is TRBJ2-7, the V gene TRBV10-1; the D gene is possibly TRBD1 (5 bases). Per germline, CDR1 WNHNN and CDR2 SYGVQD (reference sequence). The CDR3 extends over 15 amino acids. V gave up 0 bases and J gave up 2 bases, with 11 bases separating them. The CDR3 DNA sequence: TGCGCCAGCAGTGAGTCGTCAGGGCCTACCTACGAGCAGTACTTC. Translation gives CASSESSGPTYEQYF.

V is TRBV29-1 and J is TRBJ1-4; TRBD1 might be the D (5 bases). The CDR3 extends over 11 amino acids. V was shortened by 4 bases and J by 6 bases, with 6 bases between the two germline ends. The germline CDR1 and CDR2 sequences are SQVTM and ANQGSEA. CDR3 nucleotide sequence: TGCAGCGTTGGGGGGGATGAAAAACTGTTTTTT. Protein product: CSVGGDEKLFF. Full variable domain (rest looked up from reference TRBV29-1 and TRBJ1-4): SAVISQKPSRDICQRGTSLTIQCQVDSQVTMMFWYRQQPGQSLTLIATANQGSEATYESGFVIDKFPISRPNLTFSTLTVSNMSPEDSSIYLCSVGGDEKLFFGSGTQLSVL.

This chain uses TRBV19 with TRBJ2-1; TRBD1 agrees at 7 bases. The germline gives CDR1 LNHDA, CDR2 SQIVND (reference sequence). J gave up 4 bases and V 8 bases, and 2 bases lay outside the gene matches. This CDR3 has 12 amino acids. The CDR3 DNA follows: TGTGCCAGTGGGGACAGATACAATGAGCAGTTCTTC. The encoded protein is CASGDRYNEQFF. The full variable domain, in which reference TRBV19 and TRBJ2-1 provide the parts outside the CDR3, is DGGITQSPKYLFRKEGQNVTLSCEQNLNHDAMYWYRQDPGQGLRLIYYSQIVNDFQKGDIAEGYSVSREKKESFPLTVTSAQKNPTAFYLCASGDRYNEQFFGPGTRLTVL.

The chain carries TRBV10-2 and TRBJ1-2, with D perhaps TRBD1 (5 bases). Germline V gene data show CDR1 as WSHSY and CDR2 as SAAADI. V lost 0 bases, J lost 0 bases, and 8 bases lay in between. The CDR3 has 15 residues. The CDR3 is CASSESWGANYGYTF. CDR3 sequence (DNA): TGCGCCAGCAGTGAGTCTTGGGGGGCTAACTATGGCTACACCTTC.

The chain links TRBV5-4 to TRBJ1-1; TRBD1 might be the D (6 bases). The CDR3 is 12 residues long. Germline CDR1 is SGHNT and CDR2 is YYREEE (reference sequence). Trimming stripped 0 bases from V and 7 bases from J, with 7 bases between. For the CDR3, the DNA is TGTGCCAGCAGCTTGGAGGGGGTTGAAGCTTTCTTT. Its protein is CASSLEGVEAFF.

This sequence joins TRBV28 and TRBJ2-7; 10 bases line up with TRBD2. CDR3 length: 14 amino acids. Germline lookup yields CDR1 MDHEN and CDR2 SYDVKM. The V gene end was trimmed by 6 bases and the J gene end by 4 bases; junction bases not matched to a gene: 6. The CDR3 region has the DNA TGTGCCAGCAGGTCTAGCGGGAGTTATTACGAGCAGTACTTC. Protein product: CASRSSGSYYEQYF.

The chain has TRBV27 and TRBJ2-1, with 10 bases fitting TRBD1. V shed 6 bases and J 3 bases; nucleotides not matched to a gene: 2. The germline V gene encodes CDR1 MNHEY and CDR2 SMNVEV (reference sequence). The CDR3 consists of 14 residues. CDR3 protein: CASRDRGDYNEQFF. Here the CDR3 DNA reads TGTGCCAGCAGGGACAGGGGGGACTACAATGAGCAGTTCTTC.

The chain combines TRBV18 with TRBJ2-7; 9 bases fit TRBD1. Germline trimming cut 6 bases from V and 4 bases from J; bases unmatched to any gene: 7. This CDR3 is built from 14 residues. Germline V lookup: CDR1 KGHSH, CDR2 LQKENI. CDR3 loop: CASSRTGVRYEQYF. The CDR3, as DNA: TGTGCCAGCTCGAGGACAGGGGTTCGATACGAGCAGTACTTC.

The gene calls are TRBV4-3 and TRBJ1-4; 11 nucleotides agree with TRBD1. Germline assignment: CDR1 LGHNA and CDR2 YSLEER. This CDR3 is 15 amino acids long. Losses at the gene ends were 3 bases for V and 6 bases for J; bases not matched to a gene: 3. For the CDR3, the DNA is TGCGCCAGCAGCCATTGGGACAGGGGGGATGAAAAACTGTTTTTT. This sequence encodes CASSHWDRGDEKLFF.

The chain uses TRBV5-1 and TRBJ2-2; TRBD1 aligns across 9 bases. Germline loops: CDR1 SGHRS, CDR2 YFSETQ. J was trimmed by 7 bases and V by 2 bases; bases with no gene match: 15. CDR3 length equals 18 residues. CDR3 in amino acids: CASSFSPGTGSGNGELFF. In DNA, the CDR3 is TGCGCCAGCAGCTTCAGTCCCGGGACAGGGTCAGGAAACGGGGAGCTGTTTTTT.

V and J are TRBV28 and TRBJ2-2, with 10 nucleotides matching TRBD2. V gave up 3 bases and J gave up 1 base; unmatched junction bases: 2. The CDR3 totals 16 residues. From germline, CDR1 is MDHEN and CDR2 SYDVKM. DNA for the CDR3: TGTGCCAGCAGTTTGTGGACTAGCGGGAACACCGGGGAGCTGTTTTTT. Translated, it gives CASSLWTSGNTGELFF. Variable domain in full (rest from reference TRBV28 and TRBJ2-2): DVKVTQSSRYLVKRTGEKVFLECVQDMDHENMFWYRQDPGLGLRLIYFSYDVKMKEKGDIPEGYSVSREKKERFSLILESASTNQTSMYLCASSLWTSGNTGELFFGEGSRLTVL.

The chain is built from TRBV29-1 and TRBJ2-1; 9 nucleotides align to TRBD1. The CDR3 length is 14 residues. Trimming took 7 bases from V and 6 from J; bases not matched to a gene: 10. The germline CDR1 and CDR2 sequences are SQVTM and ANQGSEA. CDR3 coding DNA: TGCAGCGCCGAACGTTCGACAGGGGGCAATGAGCAGTTCTTC. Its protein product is CSAERSTGGNEQFF.

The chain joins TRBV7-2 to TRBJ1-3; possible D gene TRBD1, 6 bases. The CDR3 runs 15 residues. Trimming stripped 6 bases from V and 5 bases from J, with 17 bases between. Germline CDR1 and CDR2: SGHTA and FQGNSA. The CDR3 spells CASSFQGPERNTIYF. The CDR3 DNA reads TGTGCCAGCAGTTTTCAGGGGCCTGAGAGAAACACCATATATTTT.

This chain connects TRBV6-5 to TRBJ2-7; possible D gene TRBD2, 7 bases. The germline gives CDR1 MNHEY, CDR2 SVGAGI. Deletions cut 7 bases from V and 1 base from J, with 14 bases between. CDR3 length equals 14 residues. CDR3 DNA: TGTGCCAGCACCCAAGGGGGGGGATCCTACGAGCAGTACTTC. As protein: CASTQGGGSYEQYF.

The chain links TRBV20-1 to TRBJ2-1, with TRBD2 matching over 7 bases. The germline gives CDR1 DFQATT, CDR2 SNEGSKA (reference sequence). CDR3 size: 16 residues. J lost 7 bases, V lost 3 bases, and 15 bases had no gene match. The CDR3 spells CSASAGAPSWGNEQFF. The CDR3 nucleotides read TGCAGTGCTAGTGCGGGAGCTCCGAGTTGGGGGAATGAGCAGTTCTTC.

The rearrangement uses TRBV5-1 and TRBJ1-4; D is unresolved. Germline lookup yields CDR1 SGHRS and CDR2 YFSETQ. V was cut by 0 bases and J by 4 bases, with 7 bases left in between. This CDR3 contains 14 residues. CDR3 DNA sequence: TGCGCCAGCAGCTTGGAGCACGGTAATGAAAAACTGTTTTTT. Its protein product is CASSLEHGNEKLFF. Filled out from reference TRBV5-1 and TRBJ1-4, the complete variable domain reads KAGVTQTPRYLIKTRGQQVTLSCSPISGHRSVSWYQQTPGQGLQFLFEYFSETQRNKGNFPGRFSGRQFSNSRSEMNVSTLELGDSALYLCASSLEHGNEKLFFGSGTQLSVL.

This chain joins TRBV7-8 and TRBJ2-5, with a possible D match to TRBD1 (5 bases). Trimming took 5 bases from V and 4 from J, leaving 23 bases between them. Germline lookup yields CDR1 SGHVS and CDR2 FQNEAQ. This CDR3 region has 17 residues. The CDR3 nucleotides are TGTGCCAGCAGCCCATCCACAGGATTCCCGGTGGTAGAGACCCAGTACTTC. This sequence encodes CASSPSTGFPVVETQYF.

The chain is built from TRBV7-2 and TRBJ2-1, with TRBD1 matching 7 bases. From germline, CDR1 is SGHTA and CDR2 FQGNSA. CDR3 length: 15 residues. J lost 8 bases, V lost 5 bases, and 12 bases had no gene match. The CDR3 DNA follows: TGTGCCAGCAGCCCCCAGGGGGTACAATATCATGAGCAGTTCTTC. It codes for CASSPQGVQYHEQFF.

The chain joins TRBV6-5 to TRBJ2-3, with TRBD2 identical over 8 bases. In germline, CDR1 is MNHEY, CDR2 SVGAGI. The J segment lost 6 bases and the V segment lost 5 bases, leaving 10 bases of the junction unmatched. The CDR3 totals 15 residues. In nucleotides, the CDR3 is TGTGCCAGCAGTCCCCGGGGGGGGGCGTGGGATACGCAGTATTTT. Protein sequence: CASSPRGGAWDTQYF.

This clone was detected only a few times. The CDR3 coding sequence is TGTGCCAGCAGCCCGCGAAAACCCCCCTACGAGCAGTACTTC. Translating it yields CASSPRKPPYEQYF. V is TRBV7-2 and J is TRBJ2-7; no reliable D call. The CDR3 spans 14 residues. In germline, CDR1 is SGHTA, CDR2 FQGNSA. V dropped 5 bases and J dropped 2 bases, with 13 bases sitting between them.

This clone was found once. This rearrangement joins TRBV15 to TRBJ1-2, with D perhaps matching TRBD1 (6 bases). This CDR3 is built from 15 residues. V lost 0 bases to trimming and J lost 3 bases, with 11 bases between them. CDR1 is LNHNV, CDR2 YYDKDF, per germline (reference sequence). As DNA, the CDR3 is TGTGCCACCAGCAGAGATCGTGCAGGGGACTATGGCTACACCTTC. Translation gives CATSRDRAGDYGYTF.

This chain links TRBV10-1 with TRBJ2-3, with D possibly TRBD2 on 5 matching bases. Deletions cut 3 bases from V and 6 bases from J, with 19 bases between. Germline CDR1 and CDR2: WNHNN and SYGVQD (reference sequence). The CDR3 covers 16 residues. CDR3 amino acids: CASSEFSVPRGDTQYF. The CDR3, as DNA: TGCGCCAGCAGTGAATTCTCGGTACCTAGAGGGGATACGCAGTATTTT.

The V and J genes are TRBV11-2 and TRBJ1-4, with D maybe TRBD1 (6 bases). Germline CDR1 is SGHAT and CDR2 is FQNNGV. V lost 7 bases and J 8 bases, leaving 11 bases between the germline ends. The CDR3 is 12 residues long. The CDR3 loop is CASTAGVEKLFF. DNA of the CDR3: TGTGCCAGCACGGCAGGGGTCGAAAAACTGTTTTTT. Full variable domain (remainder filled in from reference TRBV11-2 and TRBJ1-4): EAGVAQSPRYKIIEKRQSVAFWCNPISGHATLYWYQQILGQGPKLLIQFQNNGVVDDSQLPKDRFSAERLKGVDSTLKIQPAKLEDSAVYLCASTAGVEKLFFGSGTQLSVL.

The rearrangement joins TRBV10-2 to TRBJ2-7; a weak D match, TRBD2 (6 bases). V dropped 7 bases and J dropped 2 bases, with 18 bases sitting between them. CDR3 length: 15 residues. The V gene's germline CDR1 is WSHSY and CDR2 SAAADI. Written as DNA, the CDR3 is TGCGCCAGCACCGAGCCGGGGGACCCCCCCTACGAGCAGTACTTC. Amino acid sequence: CASTEPGDPPYEQYF.

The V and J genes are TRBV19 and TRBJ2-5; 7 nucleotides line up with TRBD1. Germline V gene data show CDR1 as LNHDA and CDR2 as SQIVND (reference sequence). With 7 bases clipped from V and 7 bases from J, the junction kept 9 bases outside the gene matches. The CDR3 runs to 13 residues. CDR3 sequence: CASTSDRWGTQYF. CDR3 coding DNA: TGTGCCAGTACCTCGGACAGGTGGGGGACCCAGTACTTC.

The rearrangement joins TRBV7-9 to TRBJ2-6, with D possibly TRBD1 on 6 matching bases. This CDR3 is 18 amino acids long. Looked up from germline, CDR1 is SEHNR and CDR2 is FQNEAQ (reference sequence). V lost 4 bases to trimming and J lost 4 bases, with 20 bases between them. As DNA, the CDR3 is TGTGCCAGCAGCTCCTCCGCCCAGGGGCCGGGGGGGGCCAACGTCCTGACTTTC. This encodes CASSSSAQGPGGANVLTF. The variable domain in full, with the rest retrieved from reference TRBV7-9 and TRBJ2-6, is DTGVSQNPRHKITKRGQNVTFRCDPISEHNRLYWYRQTLGQGPEFLTYFQNEAQLEKSRLLSDRFSAERPKGSFSTLEIQRTEQGDSAMYLCASSSSAQGPGGANVLTFGAGSRLTVL.

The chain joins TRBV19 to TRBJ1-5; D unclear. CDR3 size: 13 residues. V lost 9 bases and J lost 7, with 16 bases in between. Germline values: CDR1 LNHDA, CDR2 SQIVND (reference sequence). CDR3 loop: CASGVSWQQPQHF. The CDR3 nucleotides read TGTGCCAGCGGGGTAAGCTGGCAACAGCCCCAGCATTTT.

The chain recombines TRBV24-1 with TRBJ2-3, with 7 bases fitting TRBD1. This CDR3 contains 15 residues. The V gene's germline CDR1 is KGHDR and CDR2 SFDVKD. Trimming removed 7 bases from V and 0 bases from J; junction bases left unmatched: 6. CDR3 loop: CATSGTAPSTDTQYF. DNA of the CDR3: TGTGCCACCAGCGGGACAGCCCCAAGCACAGATACGCAGTATTTT.